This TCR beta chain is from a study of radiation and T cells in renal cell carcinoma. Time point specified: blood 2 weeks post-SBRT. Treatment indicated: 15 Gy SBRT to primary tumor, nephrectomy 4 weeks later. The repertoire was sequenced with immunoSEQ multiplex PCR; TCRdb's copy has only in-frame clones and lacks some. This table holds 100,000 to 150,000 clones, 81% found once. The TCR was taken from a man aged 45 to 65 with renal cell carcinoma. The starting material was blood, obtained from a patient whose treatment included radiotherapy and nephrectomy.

The CDR3 DNA reads TGTGCCACCAGCAGAGTGCGGGGGCAAGGTTCACCCCTCCACTTT. Protein product: CATSRVRGQGSPLHF. The chain joins TRBV15 to TRBJ1-6; the D gene is possibly TRBD1 (6 bases). V was trimmed by 1 base and J by 9 bases, leaving 13 bases between them. Germline CDR1 reads LNHNV; CDR2 reads YYDKDF (reference sequence). The CDR3 runs 15 residues.